The clone carrying this T cell receptor beta chain has only a few counts. The antigen remains undetermined. The germline V gene has CDR1 LNHDA and CDR2 SQIVND (reference sequence). CDR3 size: 14 residues. The V end lost 8 bases, the J end lost 2 bases, and 15 bases lay between the germline ends. TCRdb independently ran MiXCR on the reads; one entry per CDR3 protein. The table has about 770,000 distinct CDR3 sequences, roughly 29% seen once. This sample is part of a study of T cell repertoires in cytomegalovirus infection. Study overall: It was recently identified HLA-C-restricted and well-studied HLA-B-restricted CMV epitopes that the study used. Indications came from public TCR beta signatures; they pointed to CMV infection and to a matching HLA type. Findings and limits, study-wide: Cumulative frequency (of public TCR beta family members) identified carriers of CMV plus the relevant HLA. CMV-specific TCR beta clonotypes restricted by HLA-C dominated the ex vivo response.

This TCR was sampled from a human donor in good health (CMV status not recorded). Some clones in this sample may be carry-over from other donors' samples. This chain uses TRBV19 with TRBJ1-1, with D unresolved. The starting material was cultured CD8+ T cells from PBMCs, obtained from culture after CMV antigen stimulation. The CDR3, as DNA: TGTGCCAGTTACCCCGGGTCCTTCAACACTGAAGCTTTCTTT. Protein: CASYPGSFNTEAFF.